This TCR beta chain was captured by sequencing in a study of cytomegalovirus exposure and HLA in healthy donors. The study, taken as a whole, reports: Highly shared sequence variants in one cluster were likely a sequencing artifact. It was only CMV serostatus that was available as immune exposure information. Most observed TCR sequences were rare, whereas some public TCRs were detected in many donors.

A note on this clone: As yet, its antigen is unknown.

This CDR3 contains 16 residues. V lost 5 bases to trimming and J lost 0 bases; unmatched junction nucleotides: 7. From germline, CDR1 is GTSNPN and CDR2 SVGIG (reference sequence). PCR involved 60 Vbeta and 13 Jbeta primers. This table comes from immunoSEQ multiplex PCR, and its TCRdb copy is limited to in-frame clones, with some not included. In the table there are 150,000 to 200,000 clones, roughly 80% of which are singletons. The gene calls are TRBV30 and TRBJ1-2; 12 nucleotides line up with TRBD1. This TCR was recovered from a male donor in good health and CMV-seropositive. The sequencing sample was made of PBMCs. The DNA of the CDR3 is TGTGCCTGGTCCGGGACAGGGGGCGTCACTAACTATGGCTACACCTTC. Amino acids: CAWSGTGGVTNYGYTF.